Detailed here is one TCR beta chain. Its antigen is currently unknown. This CDR3 has 15 amino acids. Germline CDR1 reads KGHSH; CDR2 reads LQKENI. TRB amplification used 250 ng of peripheral blood genomic DNA. TRB was amplified by touch-down multiplex PCR, primer pools A and B combined. TCRdb reprocessed the multiplex PCR reads and stores each CDR3 protein as one record, lacking DNA. Its table lists 8,300 or so distinct CDR3 sequences. The data were obtained in a study of T cell clusters in autoimmune cytopenias. General study points: Healthy donors had approximately 3.3-fold more exclusive TRB clusters than active autoimmune hepatitis patients.

The chain uses TRBV18 and TRBJ1-5; checking the TCRdb D call of TRBD1 is not possible without DNA. The sequence was collected from a human donor with an autoimmune cytopenia or autoimmune hepatitis (not recorded which). Sequenced: peripheral blood. Here the CDR3 reads CASSPGPQGAQPQHF.